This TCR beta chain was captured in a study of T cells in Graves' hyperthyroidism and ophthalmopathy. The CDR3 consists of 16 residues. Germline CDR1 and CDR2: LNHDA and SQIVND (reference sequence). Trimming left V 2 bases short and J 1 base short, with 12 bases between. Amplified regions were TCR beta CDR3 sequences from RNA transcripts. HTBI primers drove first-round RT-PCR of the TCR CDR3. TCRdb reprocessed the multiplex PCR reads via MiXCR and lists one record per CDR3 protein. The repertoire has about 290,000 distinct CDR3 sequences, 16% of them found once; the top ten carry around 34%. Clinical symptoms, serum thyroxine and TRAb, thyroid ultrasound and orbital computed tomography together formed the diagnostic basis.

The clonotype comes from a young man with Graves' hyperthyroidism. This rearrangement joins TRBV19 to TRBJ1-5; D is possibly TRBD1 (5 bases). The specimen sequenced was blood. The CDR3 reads CASSISGVASNQPQHF. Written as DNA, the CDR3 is TGTGCCAGTAGTATATCGGGGGTGGCCAGCAATCAGCCCCAGCATTTT. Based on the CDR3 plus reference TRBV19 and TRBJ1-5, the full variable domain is DGGITQSPKYLFRKEGQNVTLSCEQNLNHDAMYWYRQDPGQGLRLIYYSQIVNDFQKGDIAEGYSVSREKKESFPLTVTSAQKNPTAFYLCASSISGVASNQPQHFGDGTRLSIL.